Sequencing of this T cell receptor (beta chain) was carried out in a study of T cell responses to AZD1222 COVID-19 vaccine. In the study overall: It was second doses at about 4 or about 12 weeks that were pooled.

Study findings and constraints: Compared with day 0, the breadth and depth of the Spike-specific TCR repertoire rose significantly after two doses of AZD1222. Baseline serostatus was positive in only a handful of AZD1222 recipients.

Remarks on this clone: Antigen specificity is unknown.

Measured with immunoSEQ multiplex PCR; TCRdb has only the in-frame clones, and not every one. Of fewer than 65,000 clones listed, 84% are singletons. This receptor was identified in an adult in good health. This specimen was peripheral blood, taken on day 0 of AZD1222 vaccination.

The CDR3 DNA sequence: TGTGCCAGCAGCCCCCGAGCGGGAGGTAATGAGCAGTTCTTC. It is translated as CASSPRAGGNEQFF. The V call is TRBV7-2, the J call TRBJ2-1; 9 nucleotides match TRBD2. Germline-derived CDR1 and CDR2 are SGHTA and FQGNSA. The CDR3 covers 14 residues. Unmatched junction bases numbered 6, after V lost 5 bases and J lost 7 bases.